This T cell receptor beta chain emerged from a study of blood T cell repertoires in COVID-19. Study-level information: T cells, B-cell-depleted T cells, or PBMCs provided the cDNA or gDNA that served as material.

Original processing methods: Reference gene primers were amplified, and this amplification served to estimate nucleated cell counts. The table came from immunoSEQ multiplex PCR; TCRdb's copy has only in-frame clones and leaves some out. The DNA gave D and trimming, while V, J and clone size come from that table. The sample has about 480,000 clones, around nine tenths seen once. From germline, CDR1 is SGHDT and CDR2 YYEEEE. Trimming pared 0 bases from V and 0 bases from J, leaving 13 bases between. CDR3 length equals 18 residues. Everyone who took part was about 18 to 89 years old, and they came from about 25 US areas. Participants' own reports of clinical history determined their cohort assignment.

The origin of this receptor is a woman aged 35 to 49 who had recovered from COVID-19. The rearrangement joins TRBV5-6 to TRBJ2-6; a weak D match, TRBD1 (6 bases). The sequencing input was PBMCs or T cells enriched from blood (not recorded which). The CDR3 region is CASSLVTGYNSGANVLTF. The DNA of the CDR3 is TGTGCCAGCAGCTTGGTTACAGGGTACAACTCTGGGGCCAACGTCCTGACTTTC.